A selection of T cell receptor beta chains follows, all from one sample in a study of blood T cell repertoires in COVID-19. Method: immunoSEQ multiplex PCR; TCRdb's copy keeps in-frame clones and lacks some. The table shows 25,000 to 30,000 clones, with around 92% occurring only once. The sequencing sample was made of peripheral blood. The receptors originated from a woman in her 70s with COVID-19, enrolled during active disease. The CDR3 runs from the conserved cysteine through the conserved F or W. The order of the fields is D gene, J gene, clone size, V gene, CDR3 protein, CDR3 DNA. D genes are given only for firm matches. Where a row states a size, it is once, few, many or the class of an expanded clone; other rows omit it.

d_gene: TRBD2
j_gene: TRBJ2-1
abundance: few
v_gene: TRBV11-2
CDR3aa: CASSQKSRAGGRGEQFF
CDR3nt: TGTGCCAGCAGCCAAAAGTCTCGTGCGGGAGGGCGCGGTGAGCAGTTCTTC

d_gene: TRBD1
j_gene: TRBJ2-3
abundance: .
v_gene: TRBV11-3
CDR3aa: CASSKTGGDLRAQYF
CDR3nt: TGTGCCAGCAGCAAGACAGGGGGGGACCTCCGGGCGCAGTATTTT

d_gene: TRBD1
j_gene: TRBJ1-1
abundance: .
v_gene: TRBV27
CDR3aa: CASSSSGTGGVGNTEAFF
CDR3nt: TGTGCCAGCAGTTCATCCGGGACAGGGGGTGTAGGGAACACTGAAGCTTTCTTT

d_gene: TRBD1
j_gene: TRBJ1-2
abundance: .
v_gene: TRBV11-2
CDR3aa: CASSLERGQGARYGYTF
CDR3nt: TGTGCCAGCAGCTTAGAAAGAGGCCAGGGGGCTAGGTATGGCTACACCTTC

d_gene: .
j_gene: TRBJ2-3
abundance: .
v_gene: TRBV7-3
CDR3aa: CASSLLGTQGDTQYF
CDR3nt: TGTGCCAGCAGCCTCCTCGGGACTCAAGGGGATACGCAGTATTTT

d_gene: .
j_gene: TRBJ2-2
abundance: .
v_gene: TRBV28
CDR3aa: CASRGYGETGELFF
CDR3nt: TGTGCCAGCCGGGGGTATGGGGAAACCGGGGAGCTGTTTTTT

d_gene: .
j_gene: TRBJ1-5
abundance: .
v_gene: TRBV5-1
CDR3aa: CASSSAGTGYVNNQPQHF
CDR3nt: TGCGCCAGCAGCTCCGCGGGGACCGGCTATGTTAACAATCAGCCCCAGCATTTT

d_gene: TRBD2
j_gene: TRBJ2-5
abundance: .
v_gene: TRBV29-1
CDR3aa: CSVGGGGETQYF
CDR3nt: TGCAGCGTTGGGGGGGGAGGCGAGACCCAGTACTTC

d_gene: TRBD2
j_gene: TRBJ2-7
abundance: .
v_gene: TRBV27
CDR3aa: CASSLRGYREGEQYF
CDR3nt: TGTGCCAGCAGTTTACGGGGGTATAGGGAGGGCGAGCAGTACTTC

d_gene: .
j_gene: TRBJ2-3
abundance: .
v_gene: TRBV27
CDR3aa: CASSPSTDTQYF
CDR3nt: TGTGCCAGCAGTCCATCCACAGATACGCAGTATTTT

d_gene: .
j_gene: TRBJ2-3
abundance: .
v_gene: TRBV24-1
CDR3aa: CATSDFSGEGDTQYF
CDR3nt: TGTGCCACCAGTGATTTTTCGGGGGAAGGGGATACGCAGTATTTT

d_gene: TRBD1
j_gene: TRBJ2-1
abundance: .
v_gene: TRBV11-3
CDR3aa: CASSPGQGANYNEQFF
CDR3nt: TGTGCCAGCAGCCCCGGACAGGGGGCAAACTACAATGAGCAGTTCTTC

d_gene: TRBD1
j_gene: TRBJ1-2
abundance: few
v_gene: TRBV24-1
CDR3aa: CATSEPGTGGKWTF
CDR3nt: TGTGCCACCAGTGAGCCTGGGACAGGGGGCAAGTGGACCTTC

d_gene: .
j_gene: TRBJ2-2
abundance: .
v_gene: TRBV4-3
CDR3aa: CASSQDRDRTAGELFF
CDR3nt: TGCGCCAGCAGCCAAGATAGAGACAGAACTGCGGGGGAGCTGTTTTTT

d_gene: .
j_gene: TRBJ2-7
abundance: .
v_gene: TRBV15
CDR3aa: CATSLQTGGYEQYF
CDR3nt: TGTGCCACCAGCCTCCAAACCGGCGGGTACGAGCAGTACTTC

d_gene: .
j_gene: TRBJ2-7
abundance: .
v_gene: TRBV7-2
CDR3aa: CASSLKAAYEQYF
CDR3nt: TGTGCCAGCAGCTTAAAAGCCGCCTACGAGCAGTACTTC

d_gene: TRBD2
j_gene: TRBJ2-1
abundance: .
v_gene: TRBV9
CDR3aa: CASSVLAGSYNEQFF
CDR3nt: TGTGCCAGCAGCGTTCTAGCGGGGTCCTACAATGAGCAGTTCTTC

d_gene: .
j_gene: TRBJ1-2
abundance: .
v_gene: TRBV5-1
CDR3aa: CASSSTGREGYTF
CDR3nt: TGCGCCAGCAGCTCAACAGGGAGGGAAGGCTACACCTTC

d_gene: .
j_gene: TRBJ2-7
abundance: .
v_gene: TRBV5-1
CDR3aa: CASSLVSGSSYEQYF
CDR3nt: TGCGCCAGCAGCTTAGTTTCGGGGAGCTCCTACGAGCAGTACTTC

d_gene: .
j_gene: TRBJ1-1
abundance: .
v_gene: TRBV6-7
CDR3aa: CASSYLLEEMNTEAFF
CDR3nt: TGTGCCAGCAGTTACTTACTTGAGGAAATGAACACTGAAGCTTTCTTT

d_gene: .
j_gene: TRBJ2-4
abundance: .
v_gene: TRBV27
CDR3aa: CATRSGTRNIQYF
CDR3nt: TGTGCCACCAGATCCGGGACTCGAAACATTCAGTACTTC

d_gene: TRBD2
j_gene: TRBJ2-5
abundance: .
v_gene: TRBV30
CDR3aa: CAREGVYF
CDR3nt: TGTGCCCGGGAGGGGGTGTACTTC

d_gene: .
j_gene: TRBJ1-1
abundance: .
v_gene: TRBV30
CDR3aa: CAWTSGATVGNTEAFF
CDR3nt: TGTGCCTGGACCTCTGGGGCTACGGTAGGGAACACTGAAGCTTTCTTT

d_gene: TRBD1
j_gene: TRBJ1-5
abundance: .
v_gene: TRBV6-5
CDR3aa: CASSDRDRGHQPQHF
CDR3nt: TGTGCCAGCAGCGACCGGGACAGGGGCCATCAGCCCCAGCATTTT

d_gene: TRBD1
j_gene: TRBJ1-5
abundance: .
v_gene: TRBV15
CDR3aa: CATSRDQGAYQPQHF
CDR3nt: TGTGCCACCAGCAGAGATCAGGGGGCATATCAGCCCCAGCATTTT

d_gene: .
j_gene: TRBJ1-6
abundance: .
v_gene: TRBV6-2/TRBV6-3
CDR3aa: CASSYGGSSYNSPLHF
CDR3nt: TGTGCCAGCAGTTACGGGGGGAGCTCCTATAATTCACCCCTCCACTTT

d_gene: TRBD2
j_gene: TRBJ2-3
abundance: .
v_gene: TRBV7-9
CDR3aa: CASSGWTSETDTQYF
CDR3nt: TGTGCCAGCAGCGGGTGGACTAGCGAAACAGATACGCAGTATTTT

d_gene: .
j_gene: TRBJ1-6
abundance: .
v_gene: TRBV2
CDR3aa: CASSEVGVVGRNSPLHF
CDR3nt: TGTGCCAGCAGTGAAGTCGGCGTGGTGGGGCGAAATTCACCCCTCCACTTT

d_gene: .
j_gene: TRBJ2-5
abundance: .
v_gene: TRBV29-1
CDR3aa: CSFRDPGATQYF
CDR3nt: TGCAGCTTCCGGGACCCAGGGGCGACCCAGTACTTC

d_gene: .
j_gene: TRBJ1-1
abundance: .
v_gene: TRBV28
CDR3aa: CASSLAFMNTEAFF
CDR3nt: TGTGCCAGCAGTTTAGCGTTTATGAACACTGAAGCTTTCTTT

d_gene: TRBD1
j_gene: TRBJ2-5
abundance: once
v_gene: TRBV19
CDR3aa: CASSNPGTGGETQYF
CDR3nt: TGTGCCAGTAGTAACCCCGGGACAGGGGGCGAGACCCAGTACTTC

d_gene: .
j_gene: TRBJ1-4
abundance: .
v_gene: TRBV27
CDR3aa: CASRGSGRDNEKLFF
CDR3nt: TGTGCCAGCAGGGGTTCAGGGAGGGATAATGAAAAACTGTTTTTT

d_gene: .
j_gene: TRBJ2-1
abundance: .
v_gene: TRBV2
CDR3aa: CASSRLQGNNEQFF
CDR3nt: TGTGCCAGCAGCCGCCTACAGGGTAACAATGAGCAGTTCTTC

d_gene: TRBD1
j_gene: TRBJ2-6
abundance: .
v_gene: TRBV28
CDR3aa: CASCGTGIPPGANVLTF
CDR3nt: TGTGCCAGCTGTGGGACAGGGATTCCCCCTGGGGCCAACGTCCTGACTTTC

d_gene: .
j_gene: TRBJ2-1
abundance: .
v_gene: TRBV12-3/TRBV12-4
CDR3aa: CASSFDRSNEQFF
CDR3nt: TGTGCCAGCAGTTTTGATAGGAGCAATGAGCAGTTCTTC

d_gene: .
j_gene: TRBJ1-1
abundance: .
v_gene: TRBV10-1
CDR3aa: CASPGVTRRTEAFF
CDR3nt: TGCGCCAGCCCAGGGGTGACAAGGAGGACTGAAGCTTTCTTT

d_gene: .
j_gene: TRBJ1-5
abundance: .
v_gene: TRBV23-1
CDR3aa: CASSLSTGSNQPQHF
CDR3nt: TGCGCCAGCAGTCTGTCAACAGGTAGCAATCAGCCCCAGCATTTT

d_gene: TRBD1
j_gene: TRBJ2-7
abundance: .
v_gene: TRBV29-1
CDR3aa: CSASDRGLTNPSYEQYF
CDR3nt: TGCAGCGCCTCGGACAGGGGGCTTACAAATCCCTCCTACGAGCAGTACTTC

d_gene: TRBD1
j_gene: TRBJ1-1
abundance: once
v_gene: TRBV7-3
CDR3aa: CATQGGSLNTEAFF
CDR3nt: TGTGCCACTCAGGGGGGCAGCTTGAACACTGAAGCTTTCTTT

d_gene: .
j_gene: TRBJ2-7
abundance: .
v_gene: TRBV2
CDR3aa: CASSVGGSSYEQYF
CDR3nt: TGTGCCAGCAGTGTAGGTGGGAGCTCCTACGAGCAGTACTTC

d_gene: TRBD2
j_gene: TRBJ2-1
abundance: few
v_gene: TRBV6-6
CDR3aa: CASSPGLASGDEQFF
CDR3nt: TGTGCCAGCAGCCCTGGACTAGCCTCGGGCGATGAGCAGTTCTTC

d_gene: .
j_gene: TRBJ1-3
abundance: .
v_gene: TRBV5-8
CDR3aa: CASSLRTTNTIYF
CDR3nt: TGTGCCAGCAGCCTTAGGACAACCAACACCATATATTTT

d_gene: TRBD1
j_gene: TRBJ2-2
abundance: .
v_gene: TRBV6-4
CDR3aa: CASSDSPGQGDTGELFF
CDR3nt: TGTGCCAGCAGTGACTCCCCCGGACAGGGAGACACCGGGGAGCTGTTTTTT

d_gene: TRBD2
j_gene: TRBJ2-1
abundance: .
v_gene: TRBV5-4
CDR3aa: CASSPGGMGYNEQFF
CDR3nt: TGTGCCAGCAGCCCGGGGGGAATGGGGTACAATGAGCAGTTCTTC

d_gene: .
j_gene: TRBJ2-5
abundance: .
v_gene: TRBV6-5
CDR3aa: CASTGATGPGETQYF
CDR3nt: TGTGCCAGCACCGGGGCGACAGGTCCGGGAGAGACCCAGTACTTC

d_gene: TRBD2
j_gene: TRBJ2-2
abundance: .
v_gene: TRBV9
CDR3aa: CASSALAGPNTGELFF
CDR3nt: TGTGCCAGCAGCGCACTAGCGGGCCCCAACACCGGGGAGCTGTTTTTT

d_gene: .
j_gene: TRBJ1-1
abundance: .
v_gene: TRBV11-2
CDR3aa: CASSLSPTTGTAFF
CDR3nt: TGTGCCAGCAGCTTAAGCCCAACCACAGGGACAGCTTTCTTT